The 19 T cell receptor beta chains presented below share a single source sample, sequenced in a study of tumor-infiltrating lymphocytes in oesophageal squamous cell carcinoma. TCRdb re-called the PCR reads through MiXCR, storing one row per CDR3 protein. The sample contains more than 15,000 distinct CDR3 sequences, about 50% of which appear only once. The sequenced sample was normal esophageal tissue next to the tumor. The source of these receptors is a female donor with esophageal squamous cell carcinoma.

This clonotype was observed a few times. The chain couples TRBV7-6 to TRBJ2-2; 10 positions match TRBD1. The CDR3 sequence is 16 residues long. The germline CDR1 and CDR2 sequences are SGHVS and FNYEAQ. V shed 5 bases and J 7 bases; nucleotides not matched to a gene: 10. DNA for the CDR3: TGTGCCAGCAGCCCGACCGGGACAGGGGCCCTCGGGGAGCTGTTTTTT. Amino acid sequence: CASSPTGTGALGELFF.

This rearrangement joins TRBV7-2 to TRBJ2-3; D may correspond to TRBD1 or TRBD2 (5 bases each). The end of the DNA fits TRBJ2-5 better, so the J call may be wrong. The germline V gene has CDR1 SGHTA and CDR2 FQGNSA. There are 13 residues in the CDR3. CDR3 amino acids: CASSTRGRETQYF. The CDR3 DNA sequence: TGTGCCAGCAGCACGAGGGGACGGGAGACCCAGTACTTC.

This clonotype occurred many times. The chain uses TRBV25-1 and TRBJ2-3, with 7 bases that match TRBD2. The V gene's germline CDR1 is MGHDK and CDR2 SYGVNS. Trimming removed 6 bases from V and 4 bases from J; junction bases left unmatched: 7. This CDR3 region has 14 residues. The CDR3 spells CASSYAGVPDTQYF. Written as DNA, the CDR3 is TGTGCCAGCAGCTACGCGGGAGTTCCAGATACGCAGTATTTT.

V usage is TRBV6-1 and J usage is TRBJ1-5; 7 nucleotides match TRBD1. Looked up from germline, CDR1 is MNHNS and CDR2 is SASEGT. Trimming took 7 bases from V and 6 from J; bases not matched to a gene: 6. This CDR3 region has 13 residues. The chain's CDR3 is CASTGTAGQPQHF. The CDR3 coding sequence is TGTGCCAGCACCGGGACAGCGGGTCAGCCCCAGCATTTT.

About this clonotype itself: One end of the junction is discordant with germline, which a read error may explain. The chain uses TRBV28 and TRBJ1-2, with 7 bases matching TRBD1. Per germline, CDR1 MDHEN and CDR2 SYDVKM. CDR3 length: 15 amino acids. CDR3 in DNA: TGTGCCAACAGTCTCTCAACAGGGGATTACTATGGCTACACCTTC. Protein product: CANSLSTGDYYGYTF.

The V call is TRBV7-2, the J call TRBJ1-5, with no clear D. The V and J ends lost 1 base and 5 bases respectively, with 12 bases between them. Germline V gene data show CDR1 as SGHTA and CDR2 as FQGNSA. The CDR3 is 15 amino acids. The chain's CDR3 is CASSLVAGEDQPQHF. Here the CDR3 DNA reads TGTGCCAGCAGCTTAGTGGCAGGAGAGGATCAGCCCCAGCATTTT.

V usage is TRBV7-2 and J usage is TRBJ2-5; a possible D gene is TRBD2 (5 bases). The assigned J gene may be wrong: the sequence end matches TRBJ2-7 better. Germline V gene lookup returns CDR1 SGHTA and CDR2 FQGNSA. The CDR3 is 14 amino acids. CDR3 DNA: TGTGCCAGCAGCTTAGCGGGGAGTGTCTACGAGCAGTACTTC. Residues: CASSLAGSVYEQYF.

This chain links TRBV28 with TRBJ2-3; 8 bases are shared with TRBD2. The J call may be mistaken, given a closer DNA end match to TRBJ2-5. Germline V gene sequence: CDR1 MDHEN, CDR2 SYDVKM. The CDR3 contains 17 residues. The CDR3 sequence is CASSLVAGSPGKETQYF. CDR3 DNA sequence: TGTGCCAGCAGTTTGGTAGCGGGATCGCCAGGGAAAGAGACCCAGTACTTC.

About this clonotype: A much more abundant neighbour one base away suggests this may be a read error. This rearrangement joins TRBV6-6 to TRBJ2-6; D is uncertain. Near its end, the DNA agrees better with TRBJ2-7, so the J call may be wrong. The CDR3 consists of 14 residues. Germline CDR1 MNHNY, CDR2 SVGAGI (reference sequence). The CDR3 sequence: CASTPLQRLNEQYF. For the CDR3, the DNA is TGTGCCAGCACCCCCCTTCAGCGTTTGAATGAGCAGTACTTC.

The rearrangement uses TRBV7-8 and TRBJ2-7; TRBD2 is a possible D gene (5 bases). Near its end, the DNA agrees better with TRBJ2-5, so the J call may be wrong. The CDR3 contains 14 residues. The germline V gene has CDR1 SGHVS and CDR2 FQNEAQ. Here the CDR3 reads CASSPEAGPETQYF. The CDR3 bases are TGTGCCAGCAGCCCGGAGGCCGGGCCTGAGACCCAGTACTTC.

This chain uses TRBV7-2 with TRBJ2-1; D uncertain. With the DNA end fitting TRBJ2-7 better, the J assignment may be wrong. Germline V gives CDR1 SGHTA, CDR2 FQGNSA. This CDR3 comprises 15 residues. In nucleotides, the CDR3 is TGTGCCAGCAGCTCGATGCTTACAGCCTACAATGAGCAGTACTTC. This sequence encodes CASSSMLTAYNEQYF.

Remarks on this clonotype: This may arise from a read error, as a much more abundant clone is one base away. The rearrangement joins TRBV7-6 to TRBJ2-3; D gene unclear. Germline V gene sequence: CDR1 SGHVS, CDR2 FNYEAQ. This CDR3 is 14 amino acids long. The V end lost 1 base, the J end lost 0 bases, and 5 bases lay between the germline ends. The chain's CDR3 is CASSLGTSTDTQYF. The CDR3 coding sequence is TGTGCCAGCAGCTTAGGAACTAGCACAGATACGCAGTATTTT.

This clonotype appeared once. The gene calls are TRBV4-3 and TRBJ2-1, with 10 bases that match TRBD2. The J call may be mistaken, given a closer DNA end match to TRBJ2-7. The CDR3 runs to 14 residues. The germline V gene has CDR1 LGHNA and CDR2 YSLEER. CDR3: CASSHGTSVGEQYF. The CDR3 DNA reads TGCGCCAGCAGCCATGGGACTAGCGTTGGGGAGCAGTACTTC.

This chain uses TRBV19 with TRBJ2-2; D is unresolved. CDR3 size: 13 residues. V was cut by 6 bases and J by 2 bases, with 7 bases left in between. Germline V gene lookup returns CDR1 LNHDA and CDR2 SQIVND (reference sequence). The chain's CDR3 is CASSVLNTGELFF. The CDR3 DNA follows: TGTGCCAGTAGCGTACTTAACACCGGGGAGCTGTTTTTT.

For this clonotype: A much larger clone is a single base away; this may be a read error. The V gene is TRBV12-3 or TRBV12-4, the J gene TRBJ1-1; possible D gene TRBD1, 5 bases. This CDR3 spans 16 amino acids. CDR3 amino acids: CASSFGGSSGPGELYF. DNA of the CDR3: TGTGCCAGCAGTTTTGGGGGTTCCTCGGGTCCCGGGGAGCTGTATTTT.

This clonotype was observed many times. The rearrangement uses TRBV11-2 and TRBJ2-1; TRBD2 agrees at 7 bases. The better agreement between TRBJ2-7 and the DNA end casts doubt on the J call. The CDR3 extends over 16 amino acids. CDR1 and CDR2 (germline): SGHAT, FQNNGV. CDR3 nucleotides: TGTGCCAGCAGCCAACGAGGGGCAGCGGGGTACAATGAGCAGTACTTC. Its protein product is CASSQRGAAGYNEQYF.

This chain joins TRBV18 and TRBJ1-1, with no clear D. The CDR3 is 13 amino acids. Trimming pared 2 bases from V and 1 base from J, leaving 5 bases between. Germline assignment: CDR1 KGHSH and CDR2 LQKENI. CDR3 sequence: CASSPSENTEAFF. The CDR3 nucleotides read TGTGCCAGCTCACCATCGGAGAACACTGAAGCTTTCTTT.

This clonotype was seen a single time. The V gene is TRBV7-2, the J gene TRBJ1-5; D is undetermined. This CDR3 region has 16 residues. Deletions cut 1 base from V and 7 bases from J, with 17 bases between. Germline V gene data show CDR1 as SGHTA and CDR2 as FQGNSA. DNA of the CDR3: TGTGCCAGCAGCTTAGATGTTCGTCGGGGAGCCCAGCCCCAGCATTTT. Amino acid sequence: CASSLDVRRGAQPQHF.

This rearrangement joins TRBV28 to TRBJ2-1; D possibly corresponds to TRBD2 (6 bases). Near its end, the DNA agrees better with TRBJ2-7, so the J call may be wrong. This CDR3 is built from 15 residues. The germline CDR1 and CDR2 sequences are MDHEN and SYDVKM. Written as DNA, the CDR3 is TGTGCCAGCAGTTTAGATTACGGGGGAAACTACGAGCAGTACTTC. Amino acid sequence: CASSLDYGGNYEQYF.